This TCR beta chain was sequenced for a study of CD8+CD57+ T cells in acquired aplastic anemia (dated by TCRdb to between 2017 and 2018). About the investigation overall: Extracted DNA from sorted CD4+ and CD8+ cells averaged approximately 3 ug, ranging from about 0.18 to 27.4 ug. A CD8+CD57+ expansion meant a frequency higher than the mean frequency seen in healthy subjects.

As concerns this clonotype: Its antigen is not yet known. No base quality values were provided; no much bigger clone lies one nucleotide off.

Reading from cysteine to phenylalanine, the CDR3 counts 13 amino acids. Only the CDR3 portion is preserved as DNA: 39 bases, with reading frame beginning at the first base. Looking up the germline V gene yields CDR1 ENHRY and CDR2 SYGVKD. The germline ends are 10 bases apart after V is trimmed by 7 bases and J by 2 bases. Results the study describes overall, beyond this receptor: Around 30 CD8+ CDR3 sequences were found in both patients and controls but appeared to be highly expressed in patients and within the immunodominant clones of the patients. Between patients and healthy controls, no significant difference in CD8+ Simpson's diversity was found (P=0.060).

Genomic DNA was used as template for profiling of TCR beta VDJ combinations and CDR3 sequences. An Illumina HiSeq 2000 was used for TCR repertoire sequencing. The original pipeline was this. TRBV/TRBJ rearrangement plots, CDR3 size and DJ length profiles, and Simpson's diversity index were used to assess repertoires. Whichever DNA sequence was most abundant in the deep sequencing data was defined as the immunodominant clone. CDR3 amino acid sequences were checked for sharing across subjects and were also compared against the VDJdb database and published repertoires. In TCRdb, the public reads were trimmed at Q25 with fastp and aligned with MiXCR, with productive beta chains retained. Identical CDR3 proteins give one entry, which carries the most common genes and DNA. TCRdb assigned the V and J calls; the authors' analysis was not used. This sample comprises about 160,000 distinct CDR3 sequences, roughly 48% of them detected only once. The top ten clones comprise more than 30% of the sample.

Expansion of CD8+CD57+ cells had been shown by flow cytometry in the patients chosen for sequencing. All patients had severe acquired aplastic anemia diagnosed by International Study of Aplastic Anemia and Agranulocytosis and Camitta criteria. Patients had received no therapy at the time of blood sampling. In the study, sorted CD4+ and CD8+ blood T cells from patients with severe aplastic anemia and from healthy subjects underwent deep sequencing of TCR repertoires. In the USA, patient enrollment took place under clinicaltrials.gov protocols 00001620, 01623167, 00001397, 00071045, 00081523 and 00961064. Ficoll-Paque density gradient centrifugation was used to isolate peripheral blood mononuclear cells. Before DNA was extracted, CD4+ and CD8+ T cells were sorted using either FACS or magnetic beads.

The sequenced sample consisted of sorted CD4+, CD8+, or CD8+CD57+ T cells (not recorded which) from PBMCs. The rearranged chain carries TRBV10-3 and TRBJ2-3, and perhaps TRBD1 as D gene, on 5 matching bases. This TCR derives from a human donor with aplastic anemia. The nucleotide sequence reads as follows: TGTGCCATCAACCAGGGTGACACAGATACGCAGTATTTT. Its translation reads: CAINQGDTDTQYF.